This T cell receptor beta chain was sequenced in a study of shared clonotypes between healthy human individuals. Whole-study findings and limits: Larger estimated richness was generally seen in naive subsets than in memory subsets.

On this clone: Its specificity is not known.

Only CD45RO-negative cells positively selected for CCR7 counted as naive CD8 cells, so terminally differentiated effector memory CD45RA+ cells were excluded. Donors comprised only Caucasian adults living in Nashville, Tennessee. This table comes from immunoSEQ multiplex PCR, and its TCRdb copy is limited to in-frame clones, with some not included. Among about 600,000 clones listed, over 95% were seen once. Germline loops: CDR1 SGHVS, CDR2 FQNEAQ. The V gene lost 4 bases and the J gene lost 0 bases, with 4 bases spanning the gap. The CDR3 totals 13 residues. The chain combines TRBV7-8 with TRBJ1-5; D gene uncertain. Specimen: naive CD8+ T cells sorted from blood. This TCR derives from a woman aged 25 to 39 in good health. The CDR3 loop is CASSSNSNQPQHF. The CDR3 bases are TGTGCCAGCAGCTCGAATAGCAATCAGCCCCAGCATTTT.